This entry lists 27 T cell receptor beta chains sequenced from one sample in a study of blood T cell repertoires in COVID-19. Clones were read by immunoSEQ multiplex PCR, and TCRdb kept only the in-frame ones, dropping some. The sample records about 120,000 clones, 82% being singletons. The source material was peripheral blood. These receptor sequences come from a man between 65 and 85 years old with active or convalescent COVID-19.

V usage is TRBV7-2 and J usage is TRBJ1-2; a weak D match, TRBD1 (6 bases). CDR1 and CDR2 from the germline V gene are SGHTA and FQGNSA. This CDR3 is 13 amino acids long. V lost 5 bases and J 8 bases, leaving 15 bases between the germline ends. CDR3 residues: CASSADRNMGYTF. CDR3 bases: TGTGCCAGCAGCGCAGACAGGAATATGGGCTACACCTTC.

The chain combines TRBV7-9 with TRBJ1-1; 9 positions match TRBD1. The CDR3 extends over 14 amino acids. Germline CDR1 reads SEHNR; CDR2 reads FQNEAQ (reference sequence). V lost 5 bases to trimming and J lost 9 bases; unmatched junction nucleotides: 10. The CDR3 region is CASSPRDRELKAFF. CDR3 nucleotide sequence: TGTGCCAGCAGCCCCCGGGACAGGGAACTTAAAGCTTTCTTT. The whole variable domain, filled in from reference TRBV7-9 and TRBJ1-1, reads DTGVSQNPRHKITKRGQNVTFRCDPISEHNRLYWYRQTLGQGPEFLTYFQNEAQLEKSRLLSDRFSAERPKGSFSTLEIQRTEQGDSAMYLCASSPRDRELKAFFGQGTRLTVV.

The genes are TRBV10-3 and TRBJ2-3; 8 bases are shared with TRBD1. Germline CDR1 reads ENHRY; CDR2 reads SYGVKD. There are 16 residues in the CDR3. Trimming cost V 2 bases and J 4 bases; bases outside gene matches: 8. The DNA for the CDR3 is TGTGCCATCAGTGAGCGGGGTGGACAGGGACCAGATACGCAGTATTTT. This encodes CAISERGGQGPDTQYF.

This clone has only one observation. The chain uses TRBV7-2 and TRBJ1-1; D possibly corresponds to TRBD1 (5 bases). Germline V gives CDR1 SGHTA, CDR2 FQGNSA. V lost 2 bases to trimming and J lost 5 bases, with 9 bases between them. This CDR3 comprises 13 residues. The CDR3 region has the DNA TGTGCCAGCAGCTTAAAGGGGAGGACTGAAGCTTTCTTT. Protein: CASSLKGRTEAFF.

V and J are TRBV4-2 and TRBJ2-3; 9 positions agree with TRBD2. Germline-derived CDR1 and CDR2 are LGHNA and YNFKEQ. V gave up 1 base and J gave up 5 bases; unmatched junction bases: 7. This CDR3 comprises 16 residues. The CDR3 reads CASSQGSSGEKDTQYF. Here the CDR3 DNA reads TGTGCCAGCAGCCAAGGCTCTAGCGGGGAGAAAGATACGCAGTATTTT.

The chain employs TRBV5-5 and TRBJ2-5; TRBD2 matches 8 bases. From germline, CDR1 is SGHKS and CDR2 YYEKEE (reference sequence). This CDR3 is 15 amino acids long. Germline trimming cut 2 bases from V and 3 bases from J; bases unmatched to any gene: 6. The CDR3 DNA sequence: TGTGCCAGCAGCTTTTCAGGACTAGCCAAAGAGACCCAGTACTTC. The encoded protein is CASSFSGLAKETQYF.

The chain joins TRBV21-1 to TRBJ2-7; the DNA was not used to check the table's D call, TRBD1. TRBV21-1 is labeled a pseudogene. The CDR3 totals 17 residues. For the CDR3, the DNA is TGTGCCAGCAGCGAAACGCGCCCCCGGGACAAGAACTACGAGCAGTACTTC. Translated, it gives CASSETRPRDKNYEQYF.

V usage is TRBV7-2 and J usage is TRBJ1-2, with 9 bases fitting TRBD1. CDR1 and CDR2 from the germline V gene are SGHTA and FQGNSA. The CDR3 is 16 residues long. The junction had 14 bases not matched to a gene; V was cut back by 5 bases and J by 7 bases. CDR3 in amino acids: CASSQSRPGTGFGYTF. CDR3 DNA: TGTGCCAGCAGCCAATCCCGGCCCGGGACAGGGTTTGGCTACACCTTC.

The V and J genes are TRBV28 and TRBJ1-2, with D hard to call. The germline V gene encodes CDR1 MDHEN and CDR2 SYDVKM. V was pared by 5 bases and J by 4 bases, with 8 bases between. The CDR3 has 12 amino acids. CDR3 nucleotide sequence: TGTGCCAGCAGTCTCCACATCTATGGCTACACCTTC. As protein: CASSLHIYGYTF.

This clone showed up just a few times. This chain connects TRBV19 to TRBJ2-1; no definite D call. The germline V and J ends were trimmed by 9 bases and 0 bases, with 15 bases remaining between them. Germline lookup yields CDR1 LNHDA and CDR2 SQIVND (reference sequence). The CDR3 spans 15 residues. As DNA, the CDR3 is TGTGCCAGCGAAGTGTGGGCAGGCTCCTACAATGAGCAGTTCTTC. It translates to CASEVWAGSYNEQFF.

The CDR3 sequence: CAISGAGELFF. The CDR3 DNA reads as TGTGCCATCAGTGGAGCCGGGGAGCTGTTTTTT. This chain uses TRBV10-3 with TRBJ2-2; no clear D. The CDR3 is 11 residues long. Germline lookup yields CDR1 ENHRY and CDR2 SYGVKD. Trimming took off 4 bases at V and 6 bases at J, with 3 bases between the two ends.

This clone was seen at least ten times. The chain uses TRBV2 and TRBJ2-1, with D unresolved. Germline loops: CDR1 SNHLY, CDR2 FYNNEI. The CDR3 has 13 residues. V lost 3 bases to trimming and J lost 5 bases, with 8 bases between them. CDR3 coding DNA: TGTGCCAGCAGTGATAGCCCCCACAATGAGCAGTTCTTC. This codes for CASSDSPHNEQFF. Full variable domain (rest looked up from reference TRBV2 and TRBJ2-1): EPEVTQTPSHQVTQMGQEVILRCVPISNHLYFYWYRQILGQKVEFLVSFYNNEISEKSEIFDDQFSVERPDGSNFTLKIRSTKLEDSAMYFCASSDSPHNEQFFGPGTRLTVL.

This chain joins TRBV21-1 and TRBJ2-1; the table names TRBD1, a call not compared with the DNA. TRBV21-1 is labeled a pseudogene. The CDR3 runs 14 residues. Here the CDR3 DNA reads TGTGCCAGCAGTTTTTTCAGGGTGGGGAATGAGCAGTTCTTC. It translates to CASSFFRVGNEQFF.

The CDR3 reads CASSLAPGLTTGELFF. The DNA of the CDR3 is TGTGCCAGCAGCTTAGCCCCGGGACTAACCACCGGGGAGCTGTTTTTT. The genes are TRBV7-2 and TRBJ2-2, with 7 bases lining up with TRBD2. Trimming removed 0 bases from V and 4 bases from J; junction bases left unmatched: 5. CDR3 length equals 16 residues. CDR1 SGHTA and CDR2 FQGNSA come from the germline V gene.

The chain uses TRBV5-6 and TRBJ2-7; D is possibly TRBD1 (6 bases). This CDR3 has 14 residues. The germline gives CDR1 SGHDT, CDR2 YYEEEE. The ends were cut back, 5 bases at V and 2 bases at J, with 14 bases in the middle. The CDR3 sequence is CASRIQGSTYEQYF. CDR3 sequence (DNA): TGTGCCAGCAGAATACAGGGTAGCACCTACGAGCAGTACTTC.

The rearrangement links TRBV13 to TRBJ2-2; D gene ambiguous. Germline CDR1 reads PRHDT; CDR2 reads FYEKMQ (reference sequence). The V end lost 6 bases, the J end lost 5 bases, and 7 bases lay between the germline ends. The CDR3 has 12 amino acids. The DNA of the CDR3 is TGTGCCAGCAGATATCAGACCGGGGAGCTGTTTTTT. Its protein is CASRYQTGELFF.

The rearrangement uses TRBV9 and TRBJ2-3, with 7 bases lining up with TRBD2. Unmatched junction bases numbered 0, after V lost 2 bases and J lost 0 bases. The CDR3 covers 14 residues. Germline-derived CDR1 and CDR2 are SGDLS and YYNGEE. The DNA of the CDR3 is TGTGCCAGCAGCGTTAGCGGGAGCACAGATACGCAGTATTTT. Residues: CASSVSGSTDTQYF.

V usage is TRBV5-4 and J usage is TRBJ2-3, with TRBD2 matching 12 bases. Germline trimming cut 4 bases from V and 6 bases from J; bases unmatched to any gene: 6. This CDR3 is 15 amino acids long. Germline lookup yields CDR1 SGHNT and CDR2 YYREEE (reference sequence). The CDR3 DNA is TGTGCCAGCAGCACGCCGGGGACTAGCGGGGATACGCAGTATTTT. Its protein is CASSTPGTSGDTQYF.

For the CDR3, the DNA is TGCAGCGCCCAGGTATCTTTGAACACCGGGGAGCTGTTTTTT. Translated: CSAQVSLNTGELFF. The genes are TRBV29-1 and TRBJ2-2; no clear D gene. Trimming stripped 7 bases from V and 1 base from J, with 13 bases between. Germline CDR1 reads SQVTM; CDR2 reads ANQGSEA. CDR3 length equals 14 residues.

This chain uses TRBV10-3 with TRBJ2-1; 9 positions agree with TRBD1. The germline CDR1 and CDR2 sequences are ENHRY and SYGVKD. Trimming took 0 bases from V and 0 from J; bases not matched to a gene: 9. The CDR3 extends over 19 amino acids. For the CDR3, the DNA is TGTGCCATCAGTGAGTCCTTGGGAGGACAGGGGAGCTCCTACAATGAGCAGTTCTTC. Protein: CAISESLGGQGSSYNEQFF.

About this clone itself: The sample has other DNA sequences that encode this CDR3 too. The V call is TRBV2, the J call TRBJ1-2, with a possible D match to TRBD1 (6 bases). Germline assignment: CDR1 SNHLY and CDR2 FYNNEI. The CDR3 has 13 residues. V was cut by 6 bases and J by 2 bases, with 10 bases left in between. The CDR3 protein is CASSPDRNYGYTF. CDR3 nucleotide sequence: TGTGCCAGCAGCCCCGACAGGAACTATGGCTACACCTTC.

This rearrangement joins TRBV6-5 to TRBJ2-1, with TRBD1 matching over 8 bases. CDR1 is MNHEY, CDR2 SVGAGI, per germline. Trimming removed 0 bases from V and 2 bases from J; junction bases left unmatched: 3. This CDR3 is built from 16 residues. In DNA, the CDR3 is TGTGCCAGCAGTTACTCAAGGACAGGGACCTACAATGAGCAGTTCTTC. This encodes CASSYSRTGTYNEQFF.

By proportion, this clone is medium-sized. The V gene is TRBV30, the J gene TRBJ2-7; 8 positions agree with TRBD1. Germline V CDR1 and CDR2: GTSNPN, SVGIG (reference sequence). This CDR3 is 14 amino acids long. Losses at the gene ends were 3 bases for V and 7 bases for J; bases not matched to a gene: 11. The CDR3 here is CAWSKGQVIIEQYF. DNA for the CDR3: TGTGCCTGGAGCAAGGGACAGGTTATAATAGAGCAGTACTTC.

The chain employs TRBV24-1 and TRBJ2-2, with 9 bases identical to TRBD1. V gave up 3 bases and J gave up 3 bases; unmatched junction bases: 7. The CDR3 totals 17 residues. The germline V gene encodes CDR1 KGHDR and CDR2 SFDVKD. The DNA of the CDR3 is TGTGCCACCAGTGATCCCCCGGGACAGGGAGACACCGGGGAGCTGTTTTTT. Its translation: CATSDPPGQGDTGELFF.

This clone was seen only once. The rearrangement joins TRBV24-1 to TRBJ1-2; D remains ambiguous. This CDR3 has 14 residues. The germline V gene has CDR1 KGHDR and CDR2 SFDVKD. Trimming removed 9 bases at V and 2 bases at J, with 15 bases between. The CDR3 region has the DNA TGTGCCACCCAGGCGGAGGAACAGAACTATGGCTACACCTTC. It is translated as CATQAEEQNYGYTF.

V gene TRBV15 combines with J gene TRBJ1-5; D is possibly TRBD1 (6 bases). Germline V gene sequence: CDR1 LNHNV, CDR2 YYDKDF (reference sequence). The CDR3 extends over 15 amino acids. The V and J ends lost 3 bases and 6 bases respectively, with 15 bases between them. The CDR3 reads CATSSSAGVRQPQHF. The CDR3 bases are TGTGCCACCAGCAGCTCGGCAGGGGTCCGTCAGCCCCAGCATTTT.

This rearrangement joins TRBV28 to TRBJ2-1; D gene unclear. Germline values: CDR1 MDHEN, CDR2 SYDVKM. Trimming left V 6 bases short and J 12 bases short, with 12 bases between. CDR3 length equals 11 residues. CDR3 coding DNA: TGTGCCAGCAGCTCAGGTTCTGGGCAGTTCTTC. It specifies CASSSGSGQFF.